Listed below are T cell receptor beta chains from one sample, sequenced in a study of prognosis after radiotherapy for stage I lung cancer. TCRdb redid the calling of the multiplex PCR reads with MiXCR, one entry per CDR3 protein. The profile covers fewer than 25,000 distinct CDR3 sequences, with roughly 47% appearing a single time and 30% to 35% taken by the ten largest. The input for sequencing was PBMCs, taken before or after stereotactic body radiation therapy (not recorded which). The origin of the receptors is a donor of 50 years or more with non-small cell lung cancer. Each CDR3 is given with its conserved first and last residue. Fields, in order: clone size, V gene, CDR3 protein. Size is omitted from some rows. Given values are once, few, many or a class for expanded clones.

medium-sized TRBV5-1 CASSLGRAGTEAFF
NA TRBV28 CASSSFLHSPLHF
NA TRBV28 CASSLGTGTVPYF
NA TRBV2 CASKDTSGRAGEQYF
many TRBV6-5 CASSYGTVNSYEQYF
NA TRBV6-2/TRBV6-3 CASSEEEGSVNEQFF
many TRBV6-5 CASSYGTTYEQYF
many TRBV5-1 CASNPGTSGRVRMNEQFF
NA TRBV11-3 CASSFLAGVSYEQYF
NA TRBV28 CASSQSGIGANVLTF
NA TRBV30 CAWSPDRVGNTIYF
many TRBV28 CASRRTGYEQYF
NA TRBV27 CASSGDRGYGYTF
many TRBV9 CASSVGSGDLYNEQFF
NA TRBV6-2/TRBV6-3 CASSRAGTGGIGQFF
many TRBV5-1 CASSLGGLAGETYEQYF
NA TRBV7-2 CASSRAGPLSSYNEQFF
many TRBV5-1 CASSLRGMNTEAFF
many TRBV4-3 CAAGDVTGELFF
NA TRBV25-1 CASIEASGRSTDTQYF
many TRBV29-1 CSVPGQGIYEQYF
many TRBV19 CASSIGDYGAKNIQYF
many TRBV7-2 CASSLSQVSGDEQFF
NA TRBV14 CASSQGDRGRQETQYF
NA TRBV5-1 CASSRTGLPADTQYF
NA TRBV12-3/TRBV12-4 CASIMEGLAVADTHYF
many TRBV5-4 CASSLRDNTGELFF
NA TRBV28 CASILKWVSYRNQPQHF
NA TRBV27 CASILGPRMYF
NA TRBV20-1 CSAGAVNIEAFF
NA TRBV11-2 CASNGLAGGLNTGELFF
many TRBV9 CASSVTGDPNQPQHF
NA TRBV30 CAWSHVGTGFYEQYF
many TRBV24-1 CATRGAGGTDTQYF
many TRBV9 CASSVQRQYF
NA TRBV6-1 CASNPSGRGEQYF
many TRBV4-3 CASSQSSRGALYNEQFF
NA TRBV18 CASSPSSGWQYF
medium-sized TRBV27 CASRFSGTGVNEQYF
medium-sized TRBV6-4 CASNREGPREQYF
many TRBV20-1 CSAPNRGEGTEAFF
NA TRBV19 CASSSGGTSGYEQYF
many TRBV9 CASSVAPDPYNEQFF
NA TRBV6-5 CASIYSGQGFEHYF
many TRBV24-1 CATSDRIVRNEQFF
NA TRBV7-2 CASSLGLAGGAGYTF
many TRBV11-2 CASSPGQVPTEAFF
NA TRBV6-4 CASCVSGGASTDTQYF
few TRBV7-9 CASSLTGLAGGLRNNEQFF
NA TRBV28 CASNSTDSRRSTDTQYF
many TRBV6-2/TRBV6-3 CASSYSTGFRYGYTF
many TRBV5-1 CASSSVGANTEAFF
NA TRBV9 CASSVGTGADQPQHF
NA TRBV6-4 CASSDGPGGRGTEAFF
NA TRBV4-1 CASSRLAAYNEQFF